This is a list of T cell receptor beta chains from one sample in a study of blood T cell repertoires in COVID-19. Profiling relied on immunoSEQ multiplex PCR, and the TCRdb table lists in-frame clones only, not all of them. Among around 250,000 clones listed, around 89% were seen once. The specimen sequenced was PBMCs or T cells enriched from blood (not recorded which). The receptor source for this set is a woman in her 30s who had recovered from COVID-19. Each CDR3 is given without its conserved first and last residue.

j_call v_call cdr3_aa
TRBJ1-5 TRBV19 ASTPDSRNQPQH
TRBJ2-3 TRBV7-9 ASSLATGGRSDTQY
TRBJ1-1 TRBV7-8 ASSFTSTGNTEAF
TRBJ1-4 TRBV28 AIGGEIATNEKLF
TRBJ2-1 TRBV20-1 SASKSGPSYNEQF
TRBJ1-1 TRBV27 ASSPRDRGLQTF
TRBJ1-1 TRBV24-1 ATREQKNTEAF
TRBJ1-2 TRBV10-3 AISERGYGYT
TRBJ2-1 TRBV27 ASSFPSGRINEQF
TRBJ1-1 TRBV19 ASSVTANTEAF